This TCR beta chain is from a study of cytomegalovirus exposure and HLA in healthy donors. Remarks on this clone: What it binds is unknown. A junction end diverges from the germline sequence, so it may reflect a read error.

The CDR3 runs 17 residues. Germline-derived CDR1 and CDR2 are MGHRA and YSYEKL. Study-level points and caveats: Later, TCR association rates were found to vary by HLA locus, highest for DRB1 and lowest for HLA-C.

With 60 Vbeta and 13 Jbeta primers, the PCR was carried out. Per the original methods: Later analysis identified roughly 84 million unique TCR beta chains, about 10 million shared. Generated by immunoSEQ multiplex PCR, the TCRdb table keeps only in-frame clones and is missing some. The V and J calls and clone size are taken from that table; D and trimming were inferred from the DNA. The sample contains approximately 220,000 clones, more than 60% of which appear only once. J is TRBJ2-1 and V is TRBV4-1; weak D call: TRBD2 (6 bases). Sequencing used PBMCs. The clonotype comes from a man aged 35 to 55 in good health and CMV-seronegative. CDR3 sequence: CTSSQGGTSRAYNEQFF. CDR3 nucleotides: TGCACCAGCAGCCAAGGAGGGACTTCAAGGGCCTACAATGAGCAGTTCTTC.